The clone carrying this T cell receptor (beta chain) showed up just once. This entry is derived from a study of shared clonotypes between healthy human individuals. Study background: Each donor's CD8 memory used one plate, CD8 naive two, each CD4 subset three.

Some clones are missing from TCRdb's copy, which holds only in-frame ones; the method was immunoSEQ multiplex PCR. The sample comprises about 1.5 million clones, 98% of which are singletons, and roughly 0.45% rests with the top ten. Germline V gene sequence: CDR1 KGHSH, CDR2 LQKENI. CDR3 length: 14 amino acids. V lost 5 bases and J 6 bases, leaving 13 bases between the germline ends. The chain uses TRBV18 and TRBJ2-2; D gene ambiguous. This receptor was identified in a man aged 25 to 40 in good health. Sample: naive CD4+ T cells sorted from blood. Subset: CD45RA+ positively selected. Written as DNA, the CDR3 is TGTGCCAGCTCAACCGAATACGCTTCCGGGGAGCTGTTTTTT. Translation gives CASSTEYASGELFF.